This TCR beta chain appears in the sequencing data of a study of blood T cell repertoires in COVID-19 (dated by TCRdb to the early 2020s). Turning to the overall study: The collaborator samples originated in the United States, Italy and Spain and spanned the acute and convalescent phases of COVID-19. The samples were drawn from the first 160 participants of the ongoing ImmuneRACE study and from over a thousand subjects provided by 6 global collaborators. The prospective study material was composed of cDNA or gDNA derived from T cells, B-cell-depleted T cells, or PBMCs. Where available, HLA class I and class II types were obtained from metadata supplied by the sample provider rather than from assay-based typing. The dataset comprised deeply sampled blood TCRbeta repertoires from subjects exposed to, actively infected with, or recovered from COVID-19. The sample metadata nearly always contained a de-identified subject ID, COVID-19 status, age in years and sex. The repertoires were made available in a free public database intended to serve as a resource for research on the immune response to SARS-CoV-2.

Enrolling through a virtual design, the prospective study's participants ranged in age from about 18 to 100 years and lived across roughly 24 United States geographic areas. In the prospective study, cohorts were assigned on the basis of participant-reported clinical history obtained from a screening survey and a study questionnaire. In the prospective study, whole blood, serum and a nasopharyngeal or oropharyngeal swab were collected from each participant by mobile phlebotomists. Prospective study participants could optionally give additional blood draws and questionnaires over an approximately 2-month period. Before DNA extraction, prospective study blood samples were shipped either frozen or at room temperature. From its cysteine to its phenylalanine, the CDR3 spans 13 amino acids. Of all the DNA, just the CDR3 is kept, 39 bases in frame from base 1. V loses 3 bases at its end and J loses 5 bases; junction bases beyond the gene matches: 3. CDR1 and CDR2 were assigned from the germline V gene as MDHEN and SYDVKM.

Comments on this clone: Its antigen target is currently unknown. There are no base qualities to consult, and no much larger clone falls within one base.

TCRbeta CDR3 regions were amplified from genomic DNA using the immunoSEQ Assay, a bias-controlled multiplex PCR. In the paper's pipeline: The number of nucleated cells in each sample was estimated by amplification of reference gene primers within the assay. Sequence reads were collapsed and filtered to measure the absolute abundance of every unique TCRbeta CDR3 rearrangement. For each sample, productive Simpson clonality was calculated by taking the square root of Simpson's diversity index across productive rearrangements. TCRdb re-hosts the immuneACCESS table, in-frame sequences only. Its copies lack some clones; in the studies checked, an unresolved V gene accounts for under half of them, and the cause for the rest is not known. Clonal size and the V and J genes are those of that table, whereas D and trimming came from the DNA. A total of around 250,000 clones appear in this sample, approximately 88% of them only once. The leading ten clones occupy around 1.2% of the sample.

What the study reported, not specific to this receptor: The quantity of clinical and demographic metadata differed by source and by participant and was supplied without curation.

The sample was PBMCs or T cells enriched from blood (not recorded which). The V and J genes are TRBV28 and TRBJ1-2, with 7 junctional bases fitting TRBD1. The sequence came from a woman between 40 and 55 years old with acute COVID-19. The nucleotides read TGTGCCAGCAGTTTCAGGGGGAAGTATGGCTACACCTTC. This sequence encodes CASSFRGKYGYTF.